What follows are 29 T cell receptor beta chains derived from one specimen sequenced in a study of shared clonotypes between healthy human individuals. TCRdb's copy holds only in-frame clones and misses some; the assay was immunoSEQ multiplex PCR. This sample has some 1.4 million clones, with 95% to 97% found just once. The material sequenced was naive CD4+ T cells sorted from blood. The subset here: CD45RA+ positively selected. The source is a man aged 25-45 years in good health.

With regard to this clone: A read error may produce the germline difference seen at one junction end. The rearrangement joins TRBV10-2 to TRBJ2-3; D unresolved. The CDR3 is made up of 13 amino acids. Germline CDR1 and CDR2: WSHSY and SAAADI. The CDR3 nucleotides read TGCGCCAGCATTGAGGAAAGCACAGATACGCAGTATTTT. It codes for CASIEESTDTQYF.

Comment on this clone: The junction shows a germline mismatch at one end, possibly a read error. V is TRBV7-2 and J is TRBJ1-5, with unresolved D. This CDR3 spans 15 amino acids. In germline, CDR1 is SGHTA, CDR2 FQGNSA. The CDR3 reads CASRLGSNSNQPQHF. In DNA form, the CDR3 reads TGTGCCAGCAGATTAGGGAGTAATAGCAATCAGCCCCAGCATTTT.

The CDR3 DNA reads TGTGCCAGCAGCGAAATGGTTAATCTAGGAGGACACAATGAGCAGTTCTTC. Translation: CASSEMVNLGGHNEQFF. The V call is TRBV7-8, the J call TRBJ2-1; a weak D match, TRBD2 (5 bases). Germline V gene data show CDR1 as SGHVS and CDR2 as FQNEAQ. Trimming left V 5 bases short and J 5 bases short, with 22 bases between. The CDR3 spans 17 residues.

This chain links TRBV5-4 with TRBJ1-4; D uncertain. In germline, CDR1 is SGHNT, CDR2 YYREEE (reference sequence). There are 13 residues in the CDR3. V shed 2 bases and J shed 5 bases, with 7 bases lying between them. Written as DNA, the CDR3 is TGTGCCAGCAGCTTCAGTAGGAATGAAAAACTGTTTTTT. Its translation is CASSFSRNEKLFF.

The CDR3 region is CATSRDLQGGTEAFF. The CDR3 DNA follows: TGTGCCACCAGCAGAGATTTACAGGGAGGGACTGAAGCTTTCTTT. The chain combines TRBV15 with TRBJ1-1, with D possibly matching TRBD1 (6 bases). Germline CDR1 is LNHNV and CDR2 is YYDKDF (reference sequence). The ends were cut back, 0 bases at V and 5 bases at J, with 13 bases in the middle. The CDR3 contains 15 residues.

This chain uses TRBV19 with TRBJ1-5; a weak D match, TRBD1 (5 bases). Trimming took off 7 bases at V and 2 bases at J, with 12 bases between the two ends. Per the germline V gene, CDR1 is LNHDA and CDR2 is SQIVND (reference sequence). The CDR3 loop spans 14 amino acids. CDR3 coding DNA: TGTGCCAGTATCCAGGGTTCCGGCAATCAGCCCCAGCATTTT. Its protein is CASIQGSGNQPQHF. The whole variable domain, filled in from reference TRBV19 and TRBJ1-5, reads DGGITQSPKYLFRKEGQNVTLSCEQNLNHDAMYWYRQDPGQGLRLIYYSQIVNDFQKGDIAEGYSVSREKKESFPLTVTSAQKNPTAFYLCASIQGSGNQPQHFGDGTRLSIL.

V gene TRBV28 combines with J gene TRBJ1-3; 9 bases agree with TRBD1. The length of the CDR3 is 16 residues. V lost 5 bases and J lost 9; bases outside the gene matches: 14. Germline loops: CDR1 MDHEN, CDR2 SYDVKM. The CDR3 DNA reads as TGTGCCAGCAGTCCTTCACCTGGGACAGGGCCCATCACCATATATTTT. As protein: CASSPSPGTGPITIYF.

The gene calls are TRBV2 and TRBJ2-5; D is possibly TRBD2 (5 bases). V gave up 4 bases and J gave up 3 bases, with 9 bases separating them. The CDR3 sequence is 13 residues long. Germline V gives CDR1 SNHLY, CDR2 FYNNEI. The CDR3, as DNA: TGTGCCAGCAGTGTTGGGAGAAAAGAGACCCAGTACTTC. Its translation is CASSVGRKETQYF.

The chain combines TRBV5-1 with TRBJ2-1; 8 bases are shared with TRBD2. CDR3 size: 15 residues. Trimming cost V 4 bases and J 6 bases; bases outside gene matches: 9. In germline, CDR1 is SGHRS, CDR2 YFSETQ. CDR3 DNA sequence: TGCGCCAGCAGCGGCCCCCGGACTAGCATCAATGAGCAGTTCTTC. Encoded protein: CASSGPRTSINEQFF.

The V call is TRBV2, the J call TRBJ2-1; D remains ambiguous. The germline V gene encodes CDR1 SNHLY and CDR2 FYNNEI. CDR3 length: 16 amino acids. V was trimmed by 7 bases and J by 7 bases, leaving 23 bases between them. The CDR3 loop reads CASTLDPPGGRNEQFF. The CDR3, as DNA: TGTGCCAGCACCCTCGACCCTCCGGGTGGAAGGAATGAGCAGTTCTTC.

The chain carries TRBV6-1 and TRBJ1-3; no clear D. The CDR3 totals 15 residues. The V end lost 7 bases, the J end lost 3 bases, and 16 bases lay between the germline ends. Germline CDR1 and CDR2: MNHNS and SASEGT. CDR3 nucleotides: TGTGCCAGCAAGGATAACAACCTCTTTGGAAACACCATATATTTT. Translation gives CASKDNNLFGNTIYF.

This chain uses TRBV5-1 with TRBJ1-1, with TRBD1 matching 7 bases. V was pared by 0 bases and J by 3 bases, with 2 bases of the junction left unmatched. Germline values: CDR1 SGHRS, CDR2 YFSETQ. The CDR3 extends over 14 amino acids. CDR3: CASSLVRGDTEAFF. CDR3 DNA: TGCGCCAGCAGCTTGGTCAGGGGGGACACTGAAGCTTTCTTT. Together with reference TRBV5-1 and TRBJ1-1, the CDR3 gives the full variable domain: KAGVTQTPRYLIKTRGQQVTLSCSPISGHRSVSWYQQTPGQGLQFLFEYFSETQRNKGNFPGRFSGRQFSNSRSEMNVSTLELGDSALYLCASSLVRGDTEAFFGQGTRLTVV.

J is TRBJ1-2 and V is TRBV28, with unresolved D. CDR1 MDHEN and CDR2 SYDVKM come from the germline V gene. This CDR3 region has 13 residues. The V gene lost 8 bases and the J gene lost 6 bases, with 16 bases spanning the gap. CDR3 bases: TGTGCCAGCCGTTACTTCAGGCTTGATGGCTACACCTTC. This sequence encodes CASRYFRLDGYTF.

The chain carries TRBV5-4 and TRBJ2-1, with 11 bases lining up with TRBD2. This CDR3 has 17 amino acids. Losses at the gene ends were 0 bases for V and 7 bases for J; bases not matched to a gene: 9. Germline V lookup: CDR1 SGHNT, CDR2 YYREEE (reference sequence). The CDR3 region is CASSLAQLAGVGNEQFF. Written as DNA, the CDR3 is TGTGCCAGCAGCTTGGCTCAACTAGCGGGAGTGGGGAATGAGCAGTTCTTC.

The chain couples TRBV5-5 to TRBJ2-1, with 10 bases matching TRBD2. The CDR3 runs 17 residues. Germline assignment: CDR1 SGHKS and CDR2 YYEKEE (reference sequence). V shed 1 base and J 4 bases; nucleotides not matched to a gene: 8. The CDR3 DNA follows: TGTGCCAGCAGCTTGCGGCTAGCGGGAGTCTTTTACAATGAGCAGTTCTTC. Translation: CASSLRLAGVFYNEQFF.

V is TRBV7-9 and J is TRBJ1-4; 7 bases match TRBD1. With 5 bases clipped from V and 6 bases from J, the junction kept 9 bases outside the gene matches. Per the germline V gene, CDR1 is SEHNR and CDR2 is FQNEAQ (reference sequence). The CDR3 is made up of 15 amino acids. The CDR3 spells CASSAFRGKDEKLFF. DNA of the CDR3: TGTGCCAGCAGCGCCTTCAGGGGGAAGGATGAAAAACTGTTTTTT.

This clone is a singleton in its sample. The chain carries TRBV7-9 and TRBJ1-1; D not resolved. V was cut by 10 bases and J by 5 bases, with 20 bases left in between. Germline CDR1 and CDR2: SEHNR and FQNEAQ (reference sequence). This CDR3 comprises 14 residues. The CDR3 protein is CATYTPGRPTEAFF. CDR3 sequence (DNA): TGTGCCACCTATACCCCTGGTCGGCCTACTGAAGCTTTCTTT.

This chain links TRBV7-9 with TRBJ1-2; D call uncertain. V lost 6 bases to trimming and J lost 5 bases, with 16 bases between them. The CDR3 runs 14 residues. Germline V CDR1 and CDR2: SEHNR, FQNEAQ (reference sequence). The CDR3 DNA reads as TGTGCCAGCAGAAACCTCGGACCAGAGTATGGCTACACCTTC. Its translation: CASRNLGPEYGYTF. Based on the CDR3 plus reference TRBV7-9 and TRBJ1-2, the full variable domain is DTGVSQNPRHKITKRGQNVTFRCDPISEHNRLYWYRQTLGQGPEFLTYFQNEAQLEKSRLLSDRFSAERPKGSFSTLEIQRTEQGDSAMYLCASRNLGPEYGYTFGSGTRLTVV.

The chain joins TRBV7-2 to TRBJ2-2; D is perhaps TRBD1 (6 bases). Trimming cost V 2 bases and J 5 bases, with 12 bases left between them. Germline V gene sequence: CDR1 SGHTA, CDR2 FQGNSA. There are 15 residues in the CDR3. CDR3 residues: CASSLIRGTTGELFF. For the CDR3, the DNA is TGTGCCAGCAGCTTAATTAGGGGGACGACCGGGGAGCTGTTTTTT.

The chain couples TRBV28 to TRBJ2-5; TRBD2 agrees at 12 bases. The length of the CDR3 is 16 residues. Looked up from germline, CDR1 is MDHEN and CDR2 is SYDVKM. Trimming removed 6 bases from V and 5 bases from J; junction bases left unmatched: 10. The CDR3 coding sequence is TGTGCCAGCAGCCTACCGGGTCTAGCGGGAGGGGAGACCCAGTACTTC. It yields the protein CASSLPGLAGGETQYF.

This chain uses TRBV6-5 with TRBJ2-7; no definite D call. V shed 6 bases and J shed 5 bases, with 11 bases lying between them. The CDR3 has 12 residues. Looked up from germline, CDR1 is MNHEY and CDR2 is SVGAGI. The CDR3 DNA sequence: TGTGCCAGCAGAAGGGCCCCAAACGAGCAGTACTTC. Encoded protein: CASRRAPNEQYF.

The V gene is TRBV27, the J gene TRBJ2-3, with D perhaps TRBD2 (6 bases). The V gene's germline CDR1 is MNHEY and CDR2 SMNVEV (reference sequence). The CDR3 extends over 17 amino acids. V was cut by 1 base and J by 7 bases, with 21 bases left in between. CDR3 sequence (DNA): TGTGCCAGCAGTTTATTCCGGCGGGAAGGGGTCGTACATACGCAGTATTTT. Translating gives CASSLFRREGVVHTQYF.

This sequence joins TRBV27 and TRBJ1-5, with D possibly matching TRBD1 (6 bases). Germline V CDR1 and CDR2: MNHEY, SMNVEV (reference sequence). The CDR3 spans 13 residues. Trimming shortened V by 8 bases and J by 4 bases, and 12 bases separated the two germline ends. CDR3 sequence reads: CASSDRRNQPQHF. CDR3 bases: TGTGCCAGCTCTGACAGGCGGAATCAGCCCCAGCATTTT.

This CDR3 is CASSRQGPNTEAFF. Here the CDR3 DNA reads TGTGCCAGCAGTCGACAGGGACCGAACACTGAAGCTTTCTTT. The rearrangement links TRBV5-6 to TRBJ1-1, with TRBD1 matching over 7 bases. The CDR3 length is 14 residues. V was pared by 5 bases and J by 1 base, with 5 bases of the junction left unmatched. Germline CDR1 and CDR2: SGHDT and YYEEEE. Complete variable domain (other parts from reference TRBV5-6 and TRBJ1-1): DAGVTQSPTHLIKTRGQQVTLRCSPKSGHDTVSWYQQALGQGPQFIFQYYEEEERQRGNFPDRFSGHQFPNYSSELNVNALLLGDSALYLCASSRQGPNTEAFFGQGTRLTVV.

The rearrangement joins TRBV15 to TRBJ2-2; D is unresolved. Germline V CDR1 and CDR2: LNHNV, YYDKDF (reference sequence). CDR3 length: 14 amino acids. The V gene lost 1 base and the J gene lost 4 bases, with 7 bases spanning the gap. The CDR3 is CATSRVGGTGELFF. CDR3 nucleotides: TGTGCCACCAGCAGAGTAGGCGGCACCGGGGAGCTGTTTTTT.

The DNA of the CDR3 is TGTGCCAGCAGCTTAGCCCAATACAGTTACAATGAGCAGTTCTTC. It is translated as CASSLAQYSYNEQFF. The rearrangement links TRBV11-2 to TRBJ2-1, with D uncertain. The CDR3 spans 15 residues. V was pared by 1 base and J by 4 bases, with 11 bases between. CDR1 is SGHAT and CDR2 is FQNNGV in the germline V gene.

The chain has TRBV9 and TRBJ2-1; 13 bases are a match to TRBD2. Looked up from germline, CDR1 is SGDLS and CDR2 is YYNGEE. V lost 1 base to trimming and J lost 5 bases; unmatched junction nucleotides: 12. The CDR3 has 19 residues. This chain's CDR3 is CASSVSTSGRAKWDNEQFF. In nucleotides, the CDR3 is TGTGCCAGCAGCGTATCAACTAGCGGGAGGGCCAAATGGGACAATGAGCAGTTCTTC.

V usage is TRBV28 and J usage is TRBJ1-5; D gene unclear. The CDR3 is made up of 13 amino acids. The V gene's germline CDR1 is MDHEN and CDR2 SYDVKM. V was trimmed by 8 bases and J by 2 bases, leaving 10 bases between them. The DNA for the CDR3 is TGTGCCAGCGACCGTCGGGGCAATCAGCCCCAGCATTTT. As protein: CASDRRGNQPQHF. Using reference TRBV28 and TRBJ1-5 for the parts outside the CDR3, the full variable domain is DVKVTQSSRYLVKRTGEKVFLECVQDMDHENMFWYRQDPGLGLRLIYFSYDVKMKEKGDIPEGYSVSREKKERFSLILESASTNQTSMYLCASDRRGNQPQHFGDGTRLSIL.

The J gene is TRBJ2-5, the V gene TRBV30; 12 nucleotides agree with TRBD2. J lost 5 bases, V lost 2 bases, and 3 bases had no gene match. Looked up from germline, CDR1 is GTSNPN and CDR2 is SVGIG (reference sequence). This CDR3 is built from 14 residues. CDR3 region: CAWSHLAGGETQYF. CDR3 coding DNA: TGTGCCTGGAGTCATCTAGCGGGAGGGGAGACCCAGTACTTC. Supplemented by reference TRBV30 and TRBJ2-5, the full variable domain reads SQTIHQWPATLVQPVGSPLSLECTVEGTSNPNLYWYRQAAGRGLQLLFYSVGIGQISSEVPQNLSASRPQDRQFILSSKKLLLSDSGFYLCAWSHLAGGETQYFGPGTRLLVL.